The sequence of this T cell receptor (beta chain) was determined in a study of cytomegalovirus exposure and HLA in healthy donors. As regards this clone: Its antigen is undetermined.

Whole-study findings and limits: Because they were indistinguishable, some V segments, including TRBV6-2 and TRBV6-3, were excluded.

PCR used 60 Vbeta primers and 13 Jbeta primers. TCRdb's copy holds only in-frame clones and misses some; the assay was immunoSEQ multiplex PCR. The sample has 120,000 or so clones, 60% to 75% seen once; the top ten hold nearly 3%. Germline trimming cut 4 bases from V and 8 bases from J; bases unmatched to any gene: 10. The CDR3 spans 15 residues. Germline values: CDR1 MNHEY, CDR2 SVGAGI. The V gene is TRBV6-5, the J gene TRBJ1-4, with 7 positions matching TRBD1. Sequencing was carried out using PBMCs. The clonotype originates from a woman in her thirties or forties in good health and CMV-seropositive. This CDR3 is CASSSWTGRIEKLFF. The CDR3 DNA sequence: TGTGCCAGCAGTTCCTGGACAGGTCGGATAGAAAAACTGTTTTTT.